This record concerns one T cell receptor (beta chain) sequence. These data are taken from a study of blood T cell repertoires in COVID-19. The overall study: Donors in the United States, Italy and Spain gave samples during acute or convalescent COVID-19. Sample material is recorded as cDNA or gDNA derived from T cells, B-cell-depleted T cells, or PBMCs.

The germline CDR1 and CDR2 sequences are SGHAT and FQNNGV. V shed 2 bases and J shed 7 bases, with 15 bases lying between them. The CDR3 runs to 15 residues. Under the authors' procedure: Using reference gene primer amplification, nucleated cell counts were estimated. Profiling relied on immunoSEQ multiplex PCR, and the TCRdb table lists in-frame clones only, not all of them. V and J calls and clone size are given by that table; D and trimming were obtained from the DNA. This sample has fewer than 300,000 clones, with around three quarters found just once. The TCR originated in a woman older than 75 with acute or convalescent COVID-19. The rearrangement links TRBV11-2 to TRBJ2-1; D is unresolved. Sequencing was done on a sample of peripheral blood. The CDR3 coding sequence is TGTGCCAGCAGCTTACCACCATATAACGGGAATGAGCAGTTCTTC. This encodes CASSLPPYNGNEQFF.